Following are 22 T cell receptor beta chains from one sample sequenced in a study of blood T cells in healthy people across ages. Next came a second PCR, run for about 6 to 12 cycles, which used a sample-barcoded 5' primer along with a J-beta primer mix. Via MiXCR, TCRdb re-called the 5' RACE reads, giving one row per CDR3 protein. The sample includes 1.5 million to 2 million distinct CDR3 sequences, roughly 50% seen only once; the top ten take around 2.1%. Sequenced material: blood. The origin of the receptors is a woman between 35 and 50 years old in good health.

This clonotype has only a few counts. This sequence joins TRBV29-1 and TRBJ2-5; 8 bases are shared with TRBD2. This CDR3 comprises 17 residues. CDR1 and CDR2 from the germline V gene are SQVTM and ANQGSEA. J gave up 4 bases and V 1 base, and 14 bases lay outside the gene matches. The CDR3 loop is CSVEGFTSGRQRETQYF. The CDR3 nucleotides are TGCAGCGTTGAAGGCTTTACTAGCGGCAGACAACGAGAGACCCAGTACTTC.

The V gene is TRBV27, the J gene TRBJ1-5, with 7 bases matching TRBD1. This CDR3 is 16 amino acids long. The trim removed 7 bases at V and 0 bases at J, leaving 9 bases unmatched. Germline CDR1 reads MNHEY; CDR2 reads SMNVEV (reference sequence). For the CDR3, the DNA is TGTGCCAGCACCCGAACAGGGGCTACTAGCAATCAGCCCCAGCATTTT. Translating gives CASTRTGATSNQPQHF.

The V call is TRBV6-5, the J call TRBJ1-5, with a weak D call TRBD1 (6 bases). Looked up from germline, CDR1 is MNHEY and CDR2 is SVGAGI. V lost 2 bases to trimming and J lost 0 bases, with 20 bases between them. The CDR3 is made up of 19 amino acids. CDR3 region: CASSYAGQVGAHSNQPQHF. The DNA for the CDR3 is TGTGCCAGCAGTTACGCGGGACAAGTGGGGGCCCATAGCAATCAGCCCCAGCATTTT.

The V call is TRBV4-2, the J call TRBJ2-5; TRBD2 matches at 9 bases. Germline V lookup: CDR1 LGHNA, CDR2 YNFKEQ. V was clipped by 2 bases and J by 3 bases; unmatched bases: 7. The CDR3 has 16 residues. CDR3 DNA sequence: TGTGCCAGCAGCCAATTTGGCGGGGGGGCGGAAGAGACCCAGTACTTC. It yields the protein CASSQFGGGAEETQYF.

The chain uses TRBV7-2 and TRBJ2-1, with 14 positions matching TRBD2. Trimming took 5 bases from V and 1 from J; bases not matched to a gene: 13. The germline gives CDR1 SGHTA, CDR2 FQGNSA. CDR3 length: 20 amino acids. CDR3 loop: CASSTYLGLAGGESYNEQFF. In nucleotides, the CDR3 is TGTGCCAGCAGCACCTACCTCGGACTAGCGGGGGGAGAGTCCTACAATGAGCAGTTCTTC.

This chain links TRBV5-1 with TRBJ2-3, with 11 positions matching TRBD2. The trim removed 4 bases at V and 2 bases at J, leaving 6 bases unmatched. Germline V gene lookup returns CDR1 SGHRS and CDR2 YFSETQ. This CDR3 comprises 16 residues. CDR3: CASSQLAGGYTDTQYF. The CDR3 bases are TGCGCCAGCAGCCAGCTAGCGGGGGGCTACACAGATACGCAGTATTTT.

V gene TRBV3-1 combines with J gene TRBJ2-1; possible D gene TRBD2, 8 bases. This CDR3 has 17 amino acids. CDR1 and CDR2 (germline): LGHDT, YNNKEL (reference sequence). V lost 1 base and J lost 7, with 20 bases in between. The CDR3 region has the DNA TGTGCCAGCAGCCAAGTCTCCCGACAGGGACTAGGGAATGAGCAGTTCTTC. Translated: CASSQVSRQGLGNEQFF.

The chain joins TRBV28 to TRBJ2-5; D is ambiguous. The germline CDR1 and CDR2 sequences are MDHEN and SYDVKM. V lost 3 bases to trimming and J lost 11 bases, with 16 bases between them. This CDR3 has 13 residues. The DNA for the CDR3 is TGTGCCAGCAGTTTTTTAGCCTCTAATGAGCAGTACTTC. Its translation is CASSFLASNEQYF.

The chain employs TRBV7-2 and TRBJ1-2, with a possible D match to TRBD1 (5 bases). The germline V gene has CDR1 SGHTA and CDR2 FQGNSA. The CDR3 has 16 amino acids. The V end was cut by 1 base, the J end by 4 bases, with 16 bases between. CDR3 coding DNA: TGTGCCAGCAGCTTAGGGTCGGCAGGGTCTAGCTATGGCTACACCTTC. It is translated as CASSLGSAGSSYGYTF. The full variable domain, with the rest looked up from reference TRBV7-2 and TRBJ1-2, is GAGVSQSPSNKVTEKGKDVELRCDPISGHTALYWYRQSLGQGLEFLIYFQGNSAPDKSGLPSDRFSAERTGGSVSTLTIQRTQQEDSAVYLCASSLGSAGSSYGYTFGSGTRLTVV.

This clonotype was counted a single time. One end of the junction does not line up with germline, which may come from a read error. This chain's CDR3 is CAISDRGGPTDTRYF. CDR3 coding DNA: TGTGCCATCAGTGATCGCGGGGGGCCCACAGATACGCGGTATTTT. J is TRBJ2-3 and V is TRBV10-3, with TRBD2 matching 8 bases. Per the germline V gene, CDR1 is ENHRY and CDR2 is SYGVKD. This CDR3 has 15 amino acids.

The CDR3 bases are TGTGCCAGCATTGGGGACGGCAACTATGGCTACACCTTC. Protein product: CASIGDGNYGYTF. The gene calls are TRBV6-5 and TRBJ1-2; D is possibly TRBD1 (5 bases). Germline V CDR1 and CDR2: MNHEY, SVGAGI. V was clipped by 7 bases and J by 2 bases, with 11 bases between them. The CDR3 consists of 13 residues.

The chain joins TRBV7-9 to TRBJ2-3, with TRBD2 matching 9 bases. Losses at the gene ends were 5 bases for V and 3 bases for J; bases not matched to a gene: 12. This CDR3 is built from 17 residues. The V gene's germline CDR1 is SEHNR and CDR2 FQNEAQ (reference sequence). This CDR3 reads CASSTGTSSGTTDTQYF. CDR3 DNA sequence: TGTGCCAGCAGCACGGGGACTAGCTCCGGGACGACAGATACGCAGTATTTT.

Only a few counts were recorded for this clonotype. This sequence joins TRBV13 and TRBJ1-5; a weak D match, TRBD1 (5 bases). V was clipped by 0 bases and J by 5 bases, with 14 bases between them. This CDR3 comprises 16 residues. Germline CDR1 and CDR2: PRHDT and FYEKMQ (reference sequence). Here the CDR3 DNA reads TGTGCCAGCAGCTTAGGCCGGCGGGGGAGGCATCAGCCCCAGCATTTT. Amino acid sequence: CASSLGRRGRHQPQHF.

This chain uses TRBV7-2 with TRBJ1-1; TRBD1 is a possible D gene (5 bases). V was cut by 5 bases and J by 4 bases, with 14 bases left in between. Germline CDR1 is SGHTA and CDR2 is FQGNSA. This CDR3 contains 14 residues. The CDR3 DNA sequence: TGTGCCAGCAGCCGGGGGGGAGTGAGCACTGAAGCTTTCTTT. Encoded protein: CASSRGGVSTEAFF.

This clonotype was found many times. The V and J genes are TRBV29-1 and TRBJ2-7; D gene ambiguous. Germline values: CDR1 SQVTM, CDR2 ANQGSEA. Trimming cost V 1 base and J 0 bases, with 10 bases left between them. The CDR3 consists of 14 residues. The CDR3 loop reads CSVEVGGISYEQYF. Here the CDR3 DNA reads TGCAGCGTTGAAGTAGGTGGCATCTCCTACGAGCAGTACTTC.

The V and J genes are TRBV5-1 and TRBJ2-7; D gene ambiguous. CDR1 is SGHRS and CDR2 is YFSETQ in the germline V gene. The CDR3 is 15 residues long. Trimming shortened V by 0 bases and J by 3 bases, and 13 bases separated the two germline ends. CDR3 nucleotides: TGCGCCAGCAGCTTGGGTTCCGCTCCTCGCTACGAGCAGTACTTC. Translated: CASSLGSAPRYEQYF.

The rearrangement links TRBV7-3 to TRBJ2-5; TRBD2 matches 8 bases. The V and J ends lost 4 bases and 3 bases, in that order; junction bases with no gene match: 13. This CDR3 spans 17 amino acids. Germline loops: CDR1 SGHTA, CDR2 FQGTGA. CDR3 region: CASSSNHVAGGEETQYF. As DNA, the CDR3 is TGTGCCAGCAGCTCAAATCACGTGGCGGGGGGAGAAGAGACCCAGTACTTC.

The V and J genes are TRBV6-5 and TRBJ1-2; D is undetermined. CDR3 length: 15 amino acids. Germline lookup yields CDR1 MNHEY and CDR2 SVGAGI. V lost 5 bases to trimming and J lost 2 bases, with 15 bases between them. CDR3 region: CASSGPEGRNYGYTF. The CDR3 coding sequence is TGTGCCAGCAGTGGGCCCGAGGGTCGGAACTATGGCTACACCTTC.

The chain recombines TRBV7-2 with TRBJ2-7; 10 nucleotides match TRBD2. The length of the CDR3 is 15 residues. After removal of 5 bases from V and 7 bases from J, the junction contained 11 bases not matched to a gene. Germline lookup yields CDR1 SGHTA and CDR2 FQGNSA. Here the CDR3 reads CASSANLGLANEQYF. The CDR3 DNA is TGTGCCAGCAGCGCCAATTTGGGACTAGCGAATGAGCAGTACTTC. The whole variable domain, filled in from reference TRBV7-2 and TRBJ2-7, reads GAGVSQSPSNKVTEKGKDVELRCDPISGHTALYWYRQSLGQGLEFLIYFQGNSAPDKSGLPSDRFSAERTGGSVSTLTIQRTQQEDSAVYLCASSANLGLANEQYFGPGTRLTVT.

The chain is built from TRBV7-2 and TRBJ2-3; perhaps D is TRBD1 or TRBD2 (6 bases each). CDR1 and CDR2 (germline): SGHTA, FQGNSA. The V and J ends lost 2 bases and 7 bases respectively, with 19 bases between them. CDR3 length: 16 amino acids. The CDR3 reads CASSLSTGASENTQYF. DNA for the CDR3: TGTGCCAGCAGCTTATCTACGGGGGCGTCGGAGAATACGCAGTATTTT.

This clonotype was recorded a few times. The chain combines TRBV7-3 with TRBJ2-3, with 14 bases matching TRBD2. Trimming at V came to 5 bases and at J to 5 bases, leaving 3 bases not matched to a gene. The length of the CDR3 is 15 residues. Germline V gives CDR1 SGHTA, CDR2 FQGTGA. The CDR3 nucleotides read TGTGCCAGCAGCCTGACTAGCGGGGGGGTAGATACGCAGTATTTT. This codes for CASSLTSGGVDTQYF.

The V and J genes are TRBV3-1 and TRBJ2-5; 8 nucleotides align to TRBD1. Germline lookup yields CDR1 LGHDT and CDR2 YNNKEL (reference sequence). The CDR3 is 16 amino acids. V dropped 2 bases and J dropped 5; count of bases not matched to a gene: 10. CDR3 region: CASSQSLQGAWETQYF. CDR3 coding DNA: TGTGCCAGCAGCCAAAGTTTGCAGGGGGCTTGGGAGACCCAGTACTTC.